This T cell receptor (beta chain) appears in the sequencing data of a study of T-cell reconstitution after alpha-beta-depleted transplantation in children. Study-wide results and limits: Surviving recipient T cells and intrathymic progenitors accounted for some patients' high TCRbeta diversity at day 60. Most T-cell counts and diversity one year after the transplant came from T cells that were newly produced. Reportedly, roughly two months post-transplant, alpha-beta T cells arose from several hundred expanded graft clones.

Library preparation (for TCRbeta) was performed with unique molecular identifiers. MiXCR, run by TCRdb on the PCR reads, gives a single entry per CDR3 protein. The sample contains some 200,000 distinct CDR3 sequences, approximately 6.9% of which appear only once. A word on this clonotype: The antigen remains undetermined.

The CDR3 runs 13 residues. CDR1 and CDR2 (germline): MNHEY, SVGEGT. V gave up 0 bases and J gave up 5 bases, with 7 bases separating them. The receptor's source is a boy aged 2 to 10 with acute lymphoblastic leukemia, due to receive a stem cell transplant. This chain connects TRBV6-2 or TRBV6-3 to TRBJ1-2, with D perhaps TRBD1 (5 bases). Specimen: PBMCs, collected before TCRalphabeta/CD19-depleted stem cell transplant. CDR3 residues: CASSYSGVYGYTF. The DNA of the CDR3 is TGTGCCAGCAGTTACTCGGGGGTATATGGCTACACCTTC.